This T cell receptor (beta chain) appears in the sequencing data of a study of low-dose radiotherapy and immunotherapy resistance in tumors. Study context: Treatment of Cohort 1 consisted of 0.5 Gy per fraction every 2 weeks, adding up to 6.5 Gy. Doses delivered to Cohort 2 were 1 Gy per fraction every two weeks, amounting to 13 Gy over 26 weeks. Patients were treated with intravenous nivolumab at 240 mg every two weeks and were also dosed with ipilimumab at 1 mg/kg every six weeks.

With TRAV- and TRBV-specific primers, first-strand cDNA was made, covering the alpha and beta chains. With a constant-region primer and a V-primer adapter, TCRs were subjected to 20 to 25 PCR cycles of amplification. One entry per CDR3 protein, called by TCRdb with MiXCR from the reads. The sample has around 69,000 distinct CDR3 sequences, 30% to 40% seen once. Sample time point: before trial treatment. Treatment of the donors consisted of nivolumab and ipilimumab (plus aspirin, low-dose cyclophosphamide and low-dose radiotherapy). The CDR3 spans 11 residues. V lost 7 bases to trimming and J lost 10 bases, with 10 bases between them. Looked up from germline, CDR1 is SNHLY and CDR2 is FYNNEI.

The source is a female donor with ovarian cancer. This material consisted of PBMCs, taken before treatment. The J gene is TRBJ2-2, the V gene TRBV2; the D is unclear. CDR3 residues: CASTDWTELFF. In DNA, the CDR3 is TGTGCCAGCACCGACTGGACGGAGCTGTTTTTT.